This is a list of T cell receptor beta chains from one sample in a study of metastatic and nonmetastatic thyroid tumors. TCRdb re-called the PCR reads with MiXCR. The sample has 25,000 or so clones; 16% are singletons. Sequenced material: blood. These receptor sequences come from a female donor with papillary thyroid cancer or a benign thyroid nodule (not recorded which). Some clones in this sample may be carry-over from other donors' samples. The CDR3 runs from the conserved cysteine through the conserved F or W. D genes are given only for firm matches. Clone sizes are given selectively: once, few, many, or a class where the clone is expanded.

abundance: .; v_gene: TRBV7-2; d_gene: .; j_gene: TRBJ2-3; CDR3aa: CASSLAGSSDTQYF; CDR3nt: TGTGCCAGCAGCTTAGCGGGGTCATCAGATACGCAGTATTTT
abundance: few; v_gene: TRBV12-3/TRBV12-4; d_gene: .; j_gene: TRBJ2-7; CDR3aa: CASSLGPPSSYEQYF; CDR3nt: TGTGCCAGCAGTTTAGGGCCACCAAGCTCCTACGAGCAGTACTTC
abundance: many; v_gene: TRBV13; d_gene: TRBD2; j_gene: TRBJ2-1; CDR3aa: CASSLTSGTSYNEQFF; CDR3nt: TGTGCCAGCAGCTTAACTAGCGGTACATCCTACAATGAGCAGTTCTTC
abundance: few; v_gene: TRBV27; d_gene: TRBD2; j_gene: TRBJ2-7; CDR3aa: CASSLAGASGEQYF; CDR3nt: TGTGCCAGCAGTTTGGCGGGAGCAAGTGGCGAGCAGTACTTC
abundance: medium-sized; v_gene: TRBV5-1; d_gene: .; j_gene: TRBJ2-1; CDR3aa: CASSSWSSPGLGYNEQFF; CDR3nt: TGCGCCAGCAGCTCCTGGTCGTCTCCGGGACTCGGCTACAATGAGCAGTTCTTC
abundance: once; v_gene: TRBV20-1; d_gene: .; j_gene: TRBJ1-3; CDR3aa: CSARGPSGNTIYF; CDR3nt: TGCAGTGCCCGAGGCCCCTCTGGAAACACCATATATTTT
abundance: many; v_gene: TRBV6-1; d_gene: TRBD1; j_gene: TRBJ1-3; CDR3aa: CATQAGGTAYSGNTIYF; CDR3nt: TGTGCCACCCAAGCAGGGGGCACAGCTTACTCTGGAAACACCATATATTTT
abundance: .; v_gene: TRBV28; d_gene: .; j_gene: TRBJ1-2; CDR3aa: CASSFLGRGGYTF; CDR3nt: TGTGCCAGCAGTTTCCTGGGGCGGGGTGGCTACACCTTC
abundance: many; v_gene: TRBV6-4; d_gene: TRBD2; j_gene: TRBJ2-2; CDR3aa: CASSSGNTGELFF; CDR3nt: TGTGCCTCATCTAGCGGGAACACCGGGGAGCTGTTTTTT
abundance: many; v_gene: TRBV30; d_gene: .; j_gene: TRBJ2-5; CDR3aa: CAWSRAEGETQYF; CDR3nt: TGTGCCTGGAGTCGGGCAGAGGGAGAGACCCAGTACTTC
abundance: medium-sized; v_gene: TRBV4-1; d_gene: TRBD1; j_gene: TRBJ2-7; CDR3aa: CASSKPGQSSYEQYF; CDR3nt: TGCGCCAGCAGCAAACCGGGACAGAGTTCCTACGAGCAGTACTTC
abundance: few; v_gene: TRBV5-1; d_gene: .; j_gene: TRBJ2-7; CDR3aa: CASSLPSYEQYF; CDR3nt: TGCGCCAGCAGCCTCCCCTCCTACGAGCAGTACTTC
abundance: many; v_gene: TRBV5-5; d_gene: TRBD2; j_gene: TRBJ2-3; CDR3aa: CASSLPRASGAYTQYF; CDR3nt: TGTGCCAGCAGCTTGCCGAGGGCTAGCGGGGCTTATACGCAGTATTTT
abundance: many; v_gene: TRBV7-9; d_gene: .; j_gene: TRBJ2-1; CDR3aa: CASSLYSTGYNEQFF; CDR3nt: TGTGCCAGCAGCTTATATAGTACAGGCTACAATGAGCAGTTCTTC
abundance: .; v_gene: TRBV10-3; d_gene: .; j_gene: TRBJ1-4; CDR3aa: CAISESLSGQGGEKLFF; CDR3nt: TGTGCCATCAGTGAGTCTCTCTCTGGGCAAGGCGGTGAAAAACTGTTTTTT
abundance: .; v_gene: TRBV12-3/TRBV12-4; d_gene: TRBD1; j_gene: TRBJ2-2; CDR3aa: CASSTGAGELFF; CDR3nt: TGTGCCAGCAGTACAGGGGCCGGGGAGCTGTTTTTT
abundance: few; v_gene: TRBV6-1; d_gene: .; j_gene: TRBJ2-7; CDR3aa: CATETDGYEQYF; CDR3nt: TGTGCCACCGAAACGGACGGCTACGAGCAGTACTTC
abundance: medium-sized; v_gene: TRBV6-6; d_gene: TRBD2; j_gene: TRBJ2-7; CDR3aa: CASSYRTGTSVHEQYF; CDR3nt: TGTGCCAGCAGTTACAGGACCGGGACTAGCGTCCACGAGCAGTACTTC
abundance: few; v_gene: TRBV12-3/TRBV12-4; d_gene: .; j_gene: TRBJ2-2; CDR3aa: CASRGFLGLFF; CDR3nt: TGTGCCAGCAGGGGGTTCTTGGGTCTTTTTTTT
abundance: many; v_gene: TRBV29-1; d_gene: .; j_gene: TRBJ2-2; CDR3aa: CSVYRENTGELFF; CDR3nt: TGCAGCGTCTACAGGGAGAACACCGGGGAGCTGTTTTTT
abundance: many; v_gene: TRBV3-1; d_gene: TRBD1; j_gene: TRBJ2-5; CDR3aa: CASGTGGPLETQYF; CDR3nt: TGTGCCAGCGGAACAGGGGGCCCCTTGGAGACCCAGTACTTC
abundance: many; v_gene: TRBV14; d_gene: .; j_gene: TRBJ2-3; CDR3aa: CASSQELEDTQYF; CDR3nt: TGTGCCAGCAGCCAAGAACTAGAAGATACGCAGTATTTT
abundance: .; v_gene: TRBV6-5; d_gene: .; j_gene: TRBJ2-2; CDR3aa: CASSLPLYSGANTGELFF; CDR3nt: TGTGCCAGCAGTCTCCCCTTGTATAGTGGGGCAAACACCGGGGAGCTGTTTTTT
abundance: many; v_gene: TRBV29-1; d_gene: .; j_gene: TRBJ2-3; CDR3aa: CSAEGHDRTDTQYF; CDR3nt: TGCAGCGCCGAGGGACATGACCGCACAGATACGCAGTATTTT
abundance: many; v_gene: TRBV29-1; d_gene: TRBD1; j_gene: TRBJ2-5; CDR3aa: CSVQTGVETQYF; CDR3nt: TGCAGCGTGCAGACAGGGGTGGAGACCCAGTACTTC
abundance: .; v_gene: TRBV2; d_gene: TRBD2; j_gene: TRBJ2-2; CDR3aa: CASSEALAGASGELFF; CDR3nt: TGTGCCAGCAGTGAAGCACTAGCGGGAGCCTCCGGGGAGCTGTTTTTT
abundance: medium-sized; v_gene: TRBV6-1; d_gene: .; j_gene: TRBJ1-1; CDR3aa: CASSEESGVRGGTEAFF; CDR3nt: TGTGCCAGCAGTGAAGAATCGGGGGTACGGGGGGGCACTGAAGCTTTCTTT
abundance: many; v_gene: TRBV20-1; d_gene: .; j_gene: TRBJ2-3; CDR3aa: CSATGTDSTDTQYF; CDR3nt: TGCAGTGCAACCGGGACGGATAGCACAGATACGCAGTATTTT
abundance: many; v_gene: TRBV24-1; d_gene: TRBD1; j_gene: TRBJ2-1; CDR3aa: CATSDVDRKIYNEQFF; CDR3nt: TGTGCCACCAGTGACGTGGACAGGAAAATTTACAATGAGCAGTTCTTC
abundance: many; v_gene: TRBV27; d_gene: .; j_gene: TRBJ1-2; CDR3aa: CASSAFGAGGSYGYTF; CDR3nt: TGTGCCAGCAGTGCGTTCGGGGCCGGGGGGAGCTATGGCTACACCTTC
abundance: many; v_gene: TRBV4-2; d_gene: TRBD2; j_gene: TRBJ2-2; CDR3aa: CASSLGAGGKPGELFF; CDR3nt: TGTGCCAGCAGCCTAGGAGCGGGAGGAAAGCCCGGGGAGCTGTTTTTT
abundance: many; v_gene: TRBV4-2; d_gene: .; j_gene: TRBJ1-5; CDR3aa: CASSQVQDSNQPQHF; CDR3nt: TGTGCCAGCAGCCAAGTTCAAGATAGCAATCAGCCCCAGCATTTT
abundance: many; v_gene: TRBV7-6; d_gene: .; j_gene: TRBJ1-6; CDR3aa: CASRRELGSPLHF; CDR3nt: TGTGCCAGCCGGCGGGAGCTAGGTTCACCCCTCCACTTT
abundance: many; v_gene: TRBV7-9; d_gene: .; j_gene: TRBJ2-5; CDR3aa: CASSHLVGEETQYF; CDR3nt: TGTGCCAGCAGCCACCTCGTTGGGGAAGAGACCCAGTACTTC
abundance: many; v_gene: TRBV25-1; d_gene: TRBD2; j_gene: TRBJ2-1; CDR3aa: CASSERSTLGLDYNEQFF; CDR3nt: TGTGCCAGCAGTGAGAGATCGACCCTAGGACTAGACTACAATGAGCAGTTCTTC
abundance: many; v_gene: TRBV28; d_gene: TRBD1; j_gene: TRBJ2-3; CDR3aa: CASSTYGTGDSTDTQYF; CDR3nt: TGTGCCAGCAGCACCTACGGGACAGGGGATAGCACAGATACGCAGTATTTT
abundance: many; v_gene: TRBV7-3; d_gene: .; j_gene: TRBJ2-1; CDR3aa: CASSLISASSYNEQFF; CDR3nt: TGTGCCAGCAGCTTAATTAGTGCCAGCTCCTACAATGAGCAGTTCTTC
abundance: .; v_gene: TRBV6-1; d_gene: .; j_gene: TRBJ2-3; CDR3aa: CASSFFTDTQYF; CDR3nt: TGTGCCAGCAGTTTCTTCACAGATACGCAGTATTTT
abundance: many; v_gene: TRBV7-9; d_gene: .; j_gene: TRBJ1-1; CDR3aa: CASSLLGSYTEAFF; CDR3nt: TGTGCCAGCAGCTTACTGGGGAGCTACACTGAAGCTTTCTTT
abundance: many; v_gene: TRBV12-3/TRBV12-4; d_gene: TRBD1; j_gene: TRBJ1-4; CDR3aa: CASRPTGGINEKLFF; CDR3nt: TGTGCCAGCAGGCCGACAGGGGGGATTAATGAAAAACTGTTTTTT
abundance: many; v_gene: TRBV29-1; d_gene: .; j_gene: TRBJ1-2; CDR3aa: CSVTRVRGYTF; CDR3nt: TGCAGCGTTACCAGGGTTCGTGGCTACACCTTC
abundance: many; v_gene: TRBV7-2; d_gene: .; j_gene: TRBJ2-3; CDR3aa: CASSLAGGWEADTQYF; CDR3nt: TGTGCCAGCAGCTTAGCCGGTGGGTGGGAGGCAGATACGCAGTATTTT
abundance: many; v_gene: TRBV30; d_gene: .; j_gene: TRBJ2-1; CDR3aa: CAWKRGSNEQFF; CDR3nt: TGTGCCTGGAAGCGAGGTTCCAATGAGCAGTTCTTC
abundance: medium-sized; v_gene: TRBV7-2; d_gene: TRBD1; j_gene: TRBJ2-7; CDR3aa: CASSPHRDRGRSYEQYF; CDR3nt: TGTGCCAGCAGCCCCCACCGGGACAGGGGACGTTCCTACGAGCAGTACTTC
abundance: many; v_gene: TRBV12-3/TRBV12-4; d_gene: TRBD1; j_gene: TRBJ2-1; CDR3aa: CASSVPGQPYNEQFF; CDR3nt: TGTGCCAGCAGCGTCCCGGGACAGCCCTACAATGAGCAGTTCTTC
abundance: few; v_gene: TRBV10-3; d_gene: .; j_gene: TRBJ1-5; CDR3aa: CAISSAVSGNQPQHF; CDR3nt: TGTGCCATCAGCTCCGCGGTCTCGGGCAATCAGCCCCAGCATTTT
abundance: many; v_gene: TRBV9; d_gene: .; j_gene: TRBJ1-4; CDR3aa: CASSVRSRNEKLFF; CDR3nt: TGTGCCAGCAGCGTACGGTCCCGTAATGAAAAACTGTTTTTT
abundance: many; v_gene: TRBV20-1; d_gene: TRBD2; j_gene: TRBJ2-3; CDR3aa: CSARRLAGSEDTQYF; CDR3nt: TGCAGTGCTAGACGGCTAGCGGGGAGCGAGGATACGCAGTATTTT
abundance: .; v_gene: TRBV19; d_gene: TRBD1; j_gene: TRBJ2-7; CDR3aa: CASRPAGTGNRYEQYF; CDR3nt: TGTGCCAGTAGACCTGCCGGGACAGGGAATCGCTACGAGCAGTACTTC
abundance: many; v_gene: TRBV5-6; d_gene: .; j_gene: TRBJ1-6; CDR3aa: CASTYQGQFIWDSPLHF; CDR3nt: TGTGCCAGCACCTACCAGGGCCAGTTCATCTGGGATTCACCCCTCCACTTT
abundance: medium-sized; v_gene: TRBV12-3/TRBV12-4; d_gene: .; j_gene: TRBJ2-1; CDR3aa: CASRWDRSSYNEQFF; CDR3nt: TGTGCCAGCAGGTGGGACCGGAGCTCCTACAATGAGCAGTTCTTC
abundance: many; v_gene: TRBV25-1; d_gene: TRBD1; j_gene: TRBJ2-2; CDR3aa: CASSELGQDTGELFF; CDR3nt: TGTGCCAGCAGTGAATTGGGACAGGACACCGGGGAGCTGTTTTTT
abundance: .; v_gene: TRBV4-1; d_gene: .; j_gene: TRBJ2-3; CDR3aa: CASSQVLLATQYF; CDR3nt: TGCGCCAGCAGCCAGGTCCTATTAGCTACGCAGTATTTT
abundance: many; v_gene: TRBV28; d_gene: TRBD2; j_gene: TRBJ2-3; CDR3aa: CASISGGLGQDTQYF; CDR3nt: TGTGCCAGCATTTCGGGAGGGCTCGGGCAAGATACGCAGTATTTT